The rows below give T cell receptor beta chains drawn from one sample of a study of T cells after yellow fever vaccination. One entry per CDR3 protein, called by TCRdb with MiXCR from the 5' RACE reads. The sample shows about 500,000 distinct CDR3 sequences, around a sixth of them seen only once. The material sequenced was PBMCs, taken roughly 5 days after the first yellow fever vaccination. The receptors were gathered from a man between 18 and 35 years old who received the YFV17D yellow fever vaccine. Each CDR3 is given with its conserved first and last residue. A D gene is named only where the DNA matches it firmly. Size is stated for part of the rows, as once, few or many counts, or as a class when the clone is expanded.

abundance: -
v_gene: TRBV20-1
d_gene: -
j_gene: TRBJ2-3
CDR3nt: TGCAGTGCTGGACTCACAGATACGCAGTATTTT
CDR3aa: CSAGLTDTQYF

abundance: few
v_gene: TRBV5-1
d_gene: TRBD1
j_gene: TRBJ1-2
CDR3nt: TGCGCCAGCAGCTCAAATCCGGGACAGGGGTCCTATGGCTACACCTTC
CDR3aa: CASSSNPGQGSYGYTF

abundance: many
v_gene: TRBV29-1
d_gene: TRBD1
j_gene: TRBJ1-2
CDR3nt: TGCAGCGTTAAAACCCAGGGGGCGGCCTATGGCTACACCTTC
CDR3aa: CSVKTQGAAYGYTF

abundance: -
v_gene: TRBV4-1
d_gene: TRBD2
j_gene: TRBJ2-3
CDR3nt: TGCGCCAGCAGAGCCGACCCAAGCGGGGCGGAATATTCGACCACAGATACGCAGTATTTT
CDR3aa: CASRADPSGAEYSTTDTQYF

abundance: -
v_gene: TRBV7-9
d_gene: TRBD1
j_gene: TRBJ1-6
CDR3nt: TGTGCCAGCAGCCCTACAGGGGCCGGTTCACCCCTCCACTTT
CDR3aa: CASSPTGAGSPLHF

abundance: once
v_gene: TRBV7-2
d_gene: TRBD1
j_gene: TRBJ1-5
CDR3nt: TGTGCCAGCAGCGGACAGGGAGGAGTAAGCAATCAGCCCCAGCATTTT
CDR3aa: CASSGQGGVSNQPQHF

abundance: few
v_gene: TRBV27
d_gene: -
j_gene: TRBJ2-1
CDR3nt: TGTGCCAGCAGCCTGCAGGGAAGTGGAAATGAGCAGTTCTTC
CDR3aa: CASSLQGSGNEQFF

abundance: -
v_gene: TRBV7-9
d_gene: TRBD1
j_gene: TRBJ2-7
CDR3nt: TGTGCCAGCAGCTTAGAAACAGGGGCGACAAACTACGAGCAGTACTTC
CDR3aa: CASSLETGATNYEQYF

abundance: -
v_gene: TRBV18
d_gene: -
j_gene: TRBJ1-4
CDR3nt: TGTGCCAGCTCACCACAGCCAGGCCCAACTAATGAAAAACTGTTTTTT
CDR3aa: CASSPQPGPTNEKLFF

abundance: once
v_gene: TRBV19
d_gene: TRBD2
j_gene: TRBJ2-2
CDR3nt: TGTGCCAGTAGTTTACGACTAGCGGGGAACCTTAACACCGGGGAGCTGTTTTTT
CDR3aa: CASSLRLAGNLNTGELFF

abundance: -
v_gene: TRBV20-1
d_gene: TRBD2
j_gene: TRBJ2-5
CDR3nt: TGCAGTGCTAGAGATCCGAGCGGGGGGAAGAAAGAGACCCAGTACTTC
CDR3aa: CSARDPSGGKKETQYF

abundance: -
v_gene: TRBV5-1
d_gene: TRBD1
j_gene: TRBJ2-1
CDR3nt: TGCTCCAGCAGCTTATTGACAGGGGGTGGTGAGCAGTTCTTC
CDR3aa: CSSSLLTGGGEQFF

abundance: few
v_gene: TRBV7-9
d_gene: -
j_gene: TRBJ2-7
CDR3nt: TGTGCCAGCAGCTTAGAACGGAGCTACGAGCAGTACTTC
CDR3aa: CASSLERSYEQYF

abundance: few
v_gene: TRBV4-1
d_gene: TRBD2
j_gene: TRBJ2-2
CDR3nt: TGCGCCAGCAGCCCTATCACTAGCGGGGGGCCCGGGGAGCTGTTTTTT
CDR3aa: CASSPITSGGPGELFF

abundance: -
v_gene: TRBV4-3
d_gene: -
j_gene: TRBJ1-2
CDR3nt: TGCGCCAGCAGCCAAGTAGCCGGCAGGGGTTGGCGAGGCTACACCTTC
CDR3aa: CASSQVAGRGWRGYTF

abundance: -
v_gene: TRBV2
d_gene: -
j_gene: TRBJ2-1
CDR3nt: TGTGCCAGCAGTGGAGGGGCCGATGAGCAGTTCTTC
CDR3aa: CASSGGADEQFF

abundance: -
v_gene: TRBV7-3
d_gene: TRBD2
j_gene: TRBJ2-1
CDR3nt: TGTGCCAGCAGCTCCGGGCGGACTAGCGGGGGGCACAATGAGCAGTTCTTC
CDR3aa: CASSSGRTSGGHNEQFF

abundance: -
v_gene: TRBV9
d_gene: TRBD1
j_gene: TRBJ1-2
CDR3nt: TGTGCCAGCAGCGTAGGACAGGGAGACTTTAACTATGGCTACACCTTC
CDR3aa: CASSVGQGDFNYGYTF

abundance: many
v_gene: TRBV4-1
d_gene: -
j_gene: TRBJ2-3
CDR3nt: TGCGCCAGCAGCCAAGTTACTCCACGCAGGGATACGCAGTATTTT
CDR3aa: CASSQVTPRRDTQYF

abundance: -
v_gene: TRBV12-3/TRBV12-4
d_gene: -
j_gene: TRBJ1-1
CDR3nt: TGTGCCACCTCTGGGTTTGGGATGACTGAAGCTTTCTTT
CDR3aa: CATSGFGMTEAFF

abundance: many
v_gene: TRBV4-3
d_gene: -
j_gene: TRBJ1-6
CDR3nt: TGCGCCAGCAGCCAACTTGGCCCCAGTGGTTCACCCCTCCACTTT
CDR3aa: CASSQLGPSGSPLHF

abundance: -
v_gene: TRBV6-1
d_gene: -
j_gene: TRBJ2-2
CDR3nt: TGTGCCATCCAACGGGGGAGCGGGGAGCTGTTTTTT
CDR3aa: CAIQRGSGELFF

abundance: few
v_gene: TRBV24-1
d_gene: -
j_gene: TRBJ2-4
CDR3nt: TGTGCCACCAGTGATGCGCCTGGGTCCCTTCAGTACTTC
CDR3aa: CATSDAPGSLQYF

abundance: few
v_gene: TRBV12-3/TRBV12-4
d_gene: -
j_gene: TRBJ1-5
CDR3nt: TGTGCCAGCAGTTTCCTCGGGGAAGGGCAGCCCCAGCATTTT
CDR3aa: CASSFLGEGQPQHF

abundance: -
v_gene: TRBV29-1
d_gene: -
j_gene: TRBJ1-1
CDR3nt: TGCAGCGTTGCAGGGCCCAACACTGAAGCTTTCTTT
CDR3aa: CSVAGPNTEAFF

abundance: -
v_gene: TRBV6-2/TRBV6-3
d_gene: -
j_gene: TRBJ2-3
CDR3nt: TGTGCCAGCAGTTACGGACTCCCACTGGATACGCAGTATTTT
CDR3aa: CASSYGLPLDTQYF

abundance: -
v_gene: TRBV2
d_gene: -
j_gene: TRBJ2-2
CDR3nt: TGTGCCAGCAGGCAGGGCTGGACCGGGGAGCTGTTTTTT
CDR3aa: CASRQGWTGELFF

abundance: -
v_gene: TRBV11-1
d_gene: -
j_gene: TRBJ1-1
CDR3nt: TGTGCCAGCAGCTTAAGTTCATCTGGGACCACTGAAGCTTTCTTT
CDR3aa: CASSLSSSGTTEAFF

abundance: few
v_gene: TRBV6-1
d_gene: -
j_gene: TRBJ2-7
CDR3nt: TGTGCCAGCAGTCGCCGTGGGGGGCGATCCTACGAGCAGTACTTC
CDR3aa: CASSRRGGRSYEQYF

abundance: few
v_gene: TRBV7-6
d_gene: -
j_gene: TRBJ1-1
CDR3nt: TGTGCCAGCAGCCCCGGACGGGTTGGCACTGAAGCTTTCTTT
CDR3aa: CASSPGRVGTEAFF

abundance: -
v_gene: TRBV28
d_gene: -
j_gene: TRBJ2-1
CDR3nt: TGTGCCAGCAGTTTAATGTTTGAGATGGGTGAGCAGTTCTTC
CDR3aa: CASSLMFEMGEQFF

abundance: -
v_gene: TRBV28
d_gene: -
j_gene: TRBJ2-5
CDR3nt: TGTGCCAGCAGGGAATGGAGGGTCCAAGAGACCCAGTACTTC
CDR3aa: CASREWRVQETQYF

abundance: -
v_gene: TRBV27
d_gene: TRBD1
j_gene: TRBJ2-1
CDR3nt: TGTGCCAGCAGTTTACATACGGACAGGGTGAGCAATGAGCAGTTCTTC
CDR3aa: CASSLHTDRVSNEQFF

abundance: -
v_gene: TRBV19
d_gene: -
j_gene: TRBJ1-1
CDR3nt: TGTGCCAGTAGTATAGCGGGAGCCACTGAAGCTTTCTTT
CDR3aa: CASSIAGATEAFF

abundance: -
v_gene: TRBV4-1
d_gene: -
j_gene: TRBJ1-2
CDR3nt: TGCGCCAGCAGCCAAGAGAGAGGGTTCCATGGCTACACCTTC
CDR3aa: CASSQERGFHGYTF

abundance: -
v_gene: TRBV3-1
d_gene: -
j_gene: TRBJ2-5
CDR3nt: TGTGCCAGCAGCCCTGACAGAATGCAAGAGACCCAGTACTTC
CDR3aa: CASSPDRMQETQYF

abundance: many
v_gene: TRBV15
d_gene: -
j_gene: TRBJ2-5
CDR3nt: TGTGCCACCAGCACAGGGCTCCAAGAGACCCAGTACTTC
CDR3aa: CATSTGLQETQYF

abundance: few
v_gene: TRBV7-9
d_gene: TRBD1
j_gene: TRBJ2-1
CDR3nt: TGTGCCAGCAGCTTAGAAAAGGGGGCCTGGAATGAGCAGTTCTTC
CDR3aa: CASSLEKGAWNEQFF

abundance: once
v_gene: TRBV5-1
d_gene: TRBD1
j_gene: TRBJ2-5
CDR3nt: TGCGCCAGCAGCGGGGGACAGGTTCATGAGACCCAGTACTTC
CDR3aa: CASSGGQVHETQYF

abundance: few
v_gene: TRBV6-4
d_gene: -
j_gene: TRBJ1-6
CDR3nt: TGTGCCAGCTATTCACCCCTCCACTTT
CDR3aa: CASYSPLHF

abundance: many
v_gene: TRBV12-3/TRBV12-4
d_gene: -
j_gene: TRBJ2-3
CDR3nt: TGTGCCAGCAGTTTAGGATATGAAGGAGGATCAGATACGCAGTATTTT
CDR3aa: CASSLGYEGGSDTQYF

abundance: few
v_gene: TRBV20-1
d_gene: -
j_gene: TRBJ2-3
CDR3nt: TGCAGTGCTGGGCTCTATAGCACAGATACGCAGTATTTT
CDR3aa: CSAGLYSTDTQYF

abundance: -
v_gene: TRBV7-3
d_gene: TRBD2
j_gene: TRBJ2-3
CDR3nt: TGTGCCAGCAGCTTAGGGAGGGCGCGGCGGGGGGGCCGAGATACGCAGTATTTT
CDR3aa: CASSLGRARRGGRDTQYF

abundance: few
v_gene: TRBV5-6
d_gene: TRBD1
j_gene: TRBJ2-1
CDR3nt: TGTGCCAGCAGCAACCGACAGGGCGGACGGTACAATGAGCAGTTCTTC
CDR3aa: CASSNRQGGRYNEQFF

abundance: -
v_gene: TRBV19
d_gene: -
j_gene: TRBJ1-1
CDR3nt: TGTGCCAGTAGTGCCCGGACAGCGCTTAACACTGAAGCTTTCTTT
CDR3aa: CASSARTALNTEAFF

abundance: -
v_gene: TRBV5-6
d_gene: -
j_gene: TRBJ1-4
CDR3nt: TGTGCCAGCAACAGAGGACGACTGGCTAGGGAAAAACTGTTTTTT
CDR3aa: CASNRGRLAREKLFF

abundance: -
v_gene: TRBV6-5
d_gene: -
j_gene: TRBJ2-2
CDR3nt: TGTGCCAGCAGTTATTCTGGGGTCACCGGGGAGCTGTTTTTT
CDR3aa: CASSYSGVTGELFF

abundance: few
v_gene: TRBV2
d_gene: -
j_gene: TRBJ2-3
CDR3nt: TGTGCCAGCAGAAATGGTGGGGATACGCAGTATTTT
CDR3aa: CASRNGGDTQYF

abundance: -
v_gene: TRBV5-1
d_gene: -
j_gene: TRBJ2-5
CDR3nt: TGCGCCAGCAGCCTCTACTCGATCCAAGAGACCCAGTACTTC
CDR3aa: CASSLYSIQETQYF

abundance: few
v_gene: TRBV30
d_gene: -
j_gene: TRBJ1-5
CDR3nt: TGTGCCTGGAGTAGCGCCCGGGATCAGCCCCAGCATTTT
CDR3aa: CAWSSARDQPQHF

abundance: few
v_gene: TRBV25-1
d_gene: -
j_gene: TRBJ1-6
CDR3nt: TGTGCCAGCAGTGAATCGGGATCAGGGATTTCACCCCTCCACTTT
CDR3aa: CASSESGSGISPLHF

abundance: -
v_gene: TRBV19
d_gene: -
j_gene: TRBJ1-5
CDR3nt: TGTGCCAGTAGTATAGATCCCACTGGGAATCAGCCCCAGCATTTT
CDR3aa: CASSIDPTGNQPQHF

abundance: few
v_gene: TRBV24-1
d_gene: -
j_gene: TRBJ2-1
CDR3nt: TGTGCCACCAGTGACTTGTGGAAAATCAATGAGCAGTTCTTC
CDR3aa: CATSDLWKINEQFF

abundance: -
v_gene: TRBV20-1
d_gene: -
j_gene: TRBJ2-1
CDR3nt: TGCAGTGCTAGAGATCCGGCCCTGTTGAGCTCCTACAATGAGCAGTTCTTC
CDR3aa: CSARDPALLSSYNEQFF

abundance: -
v_gene: TRBV27
d_gene: -
j_gene: TRBJ1-1
CDR3nt: TGTGCCAGCAGTTTAGCCCAGATGAACACTGAAGCTTTCTTT
CDR3aa: CASSLAQMNTEAFF

abundance: few
v_gene: TRBV19
d_gene: TRBD1
j_gene: TRBJ1-1
CDR3nt: TGTGCCAGTAGTGTCCGACAGGGGGTGGCGAACACTGAAGCTTTCTTT
CDR3aa: CASSVRQGVANTEAFF

abundance: -
v_gene: TRBV27
d_gene: -
j_gene: TRBJ2-7
CDR3nt: TGTGCCAGCAGAAGCCGGGAATATGGCTCCTCCGAGCAGTACTTC
CDR3aa: CASRSREYGSSEQYF

abundance: many
v_gene: TRBV25-1
d_gene: -
j_gene: TRBJ2-7
CDR3nt: TGTGCCAGCAGTGACACCGCCTACGAGCAGTACTTC
CDR3aa: CASSDTAYEQYF

abundance: -
v_gene: TRBV5-6
d_gene: -
j_gene: TRBJ2-3
CDR3nt: TGTGCCAGCAGCTTGGGTGACAACACAGATACGCAGTATTTT
CDR3aa: CASSLGDNTDTQYF